These 27 T cell receptor beta chains were sequenced from one sample in a study of T cell responses to AZD1222 COVID-19 vaccine. Clones were read by immunoSEQ multiplex PCR, and TCRdb kept only the in-frame ones, dropping some. The data contain approximately 76,000 clones, roughly 88% of them singletons. The sequencing used peripheral blood, collected on day 0 of AZD1222 vaccination. The receptors were sampled from an adult in good health.

The J gene is TRBJ1-1, the V gene TRBV9; weak D call: TRBD1 (5 bases). Germline CDR1 is SGDLS and CDR2 is YYNGEE. The CDR3 consists of 17 residues. Trimming left V 3 bases short and J 5 bases short, with 23 bases between. The CDR3 is CASSAAGGEITATEAFF. The DNA of the CDR3 is TGTGCCAGCAGCGCCGCGGGAGGGGAAATCACCGCGACTGAAGCTTTCTTT.

This clone was observed at least ten times. The chain links TRBV2 to TRBJ1-6, with 8 bases aligning to TRBD1. In germline, CDR1 is SNHLY, CDR2 FYNNEI. CDR3 length: 13 residues. V shed 8 bases and J 7 bases; nucleotides not matched to a gene: 4. The chain's CDR3 is CASGQGENSPLHF. CDR3 bases: TGTGCCAGCGGACAGGGCGAAAATTCACCCCTCCACTTT.

The chain carries TRBV3-1 (or the pseudogene TRBV3-2) and TRBJ2-7; 9 bases fit TRBD1. V gave up 3 bases and J gave up 4 bases; unmatched junction bases: 7. The CDR3 extends over 15 amino acids. Germline V gene lookup returns CDR1 LGHDT and CDR2 YNNKEL (reference sequence). The CDR3 protein is CASSQGQGPEYEQYF. In DNA form, the CDR3 reads TGTGCCAGCAGCCAGGGACAGGGCCCAGAATACGAGCAGTACTTC.

The chain uses TRBV2 and TRBJ1-5; D unclear. This CDR3 spans 14 amino acids. CDR1 SNHLY and CDR2 FYNNEI come from the germline V gene. V lost 4 bases and J lost 4, with 11 bases in between. The CDR3 coding sequence is TGTGCCAGCAGTGCCACAGACGAGAATCAGCCCCAGCATTTT. Protein sequence: CASSATDENQPQHF.

V is TRBV23-1 and J is TRBJ2-4; D remains unclear. TRBV23-1 is an ORF for which the function is uncertain. This CDR3 has 13 amino acids. V gave up 4 bases and J gave up 9 bases, with 13 bases separating them. The CDR3 DNA follows: TGCGCCAGCAGTCTGGGCGGCAGGTTCATTCAGTACTTC. Translating gives CASSLGGRFIQYF.

This clone was counted ten times or more. The J gene is TRBJ1-6, the V gene TRBV11-2; 8 bases fit TRBD1. After removal of 5 bases from V and 7 bases from J, the junction contained 4 bases not matched to a gene. The germline gives CDR1 SGHAT, CDR2 FQNNGV. The CDR3 totals 14 residues. The chain's CDR3 is CASSLTGGNSPLHF. DNA for the CDR3: TGTGCCAGCAGCCTTACAGGGGGGAATTCACCCCTCCACTTT. Looking up the rest from reference TRBV11-2 and TRBJ1-6 gives the full variable domain: EAGVAQSPRYKIIEKRQSVAFWCNPISGHATLYWYQQILGQGPKLLIQFQNNGVVDDSQLPKDRFSAERLKGVDSTLKIQPAKLEDSAVYLCASSLTGGNSPLHFGNGTRLTVT.

The genes are TRBV29-1 and TRBJ2-2, with 7 bases identical to TRBD1. The V segment lost 2 bases and the J segment 4 bases; nucleotides outside the gene matches: 10. Germline V gives CDR1 SQVTM, CDR2 ANQGSEA. This CDR3 spans 16 amino acids. The CDR3 sequence is CSVEKTGYGATGELFF. CDR3 sequence (DNA): TGCAGCGTTGAAAAGACAGGGTATGGGGCCACCGGGGAGCTGTTTTTT.

The V and J genes are TRBV27 and TRBJ2-2; D uncertain. V lost 3 bases to trimming and J lost 6 bases, with 5 bases between them. Germline loops: CDR1 MNHEY, CDR2 SMNVEV (reference sequence). The CDR3 has 12 residues. This CDR3 is CASSFVAGELFF. For the CDR3, the DNA is TGTGCCAGCAGTTTCGTCGCCGGGGAGCTGTTTTTT.

The chain is built from TRBV28 and TRBJ1-5; TRBD1 aligns across 9 bases. Germline CDR1 is MDHEN and CDR2 is SYDVKM. CDR3 length equals 14 residues. V dropped 5 bases and J dropped 7; count of bases not matched to a gene: 6. CDR3 protein: CASSATQGAQPQHF. The CDR3, as DNA: TGTGCCAGCAGTGCAACACAGGGGGCGCAGCCCCAGCATTTT.

Of note for this clone: This CDR3 is also generated by other DNA sequences in the sample. The rearrangement joins TRBV19 to TRBJ2-2; D call uncertain. Trimming pared 1 base from V and 0 bases from J, leaving 6 bases between. The CDR3 loop spans 15 amino acids. Germline CDR1 reads LNHDA; CDR2 reads SQIVND (reference sequence). The CDR3, as DNA: TGTGCCAGTAGTATAGTAGGTACGAACACCGGGGAGCTGTTTTTT. This encodes CASSIVGTNTGELFF.

The chain couples TRBV28 to TRBJ1-5; D gene unclear. The CDR3 covers 12 residues. Germline values: CDR1 MDHEN, CDR2 SYDVKM. V was cut by 6 bases and J by 9 bases, with 12 bases left in between. The CDR3 DNA reads as TGTGCCAGCAGCCTCGAACGTCGGCCCCAGCATTTT. This sequence encodes CASSLERRPQHF.

The rearrangement joins TRBV3-1 (or the pseudogene TRBV3-2) to TRBJ2-1, with D perhaps matching TRBD2 (6 bases). Germline loops: CDR1 LGHDT, CDR2 YNNKEL (reference sequence). This CDR3 comprises 16 residues. V was pared by 0 bases and J by 4 bases, with 13 bases between. The CDR3 coding sequence is TGTGCCAGCAGCCAAGAAGGCGGGATTCAGTACAATGAGCAGTTCTTC. It yields the protein CASSQEGGIQYNEQFF.

The J gene is TRBJ1-5, the V gene TRBV3-1 (or the pseudogene TRBV3-2), with D uncertain. Trimming removed 0 bases at V and 5 bases at J, with 5 bases between. Germline loops: CDR1 LGHDT, CDR2 YNNKEL (reference sequence). The CDR3 is 13 residues long. The DNA of the CDR3 is TGTGCCAGCAGCCAAGATGAGGATCAGCCCCAGCATTTT. This codes for CASSQDEDQPQHF.

The genes are TRBV5-4 and TRBJ2-7; 9 bases map to TRBD2. The CDR3 is made up of 15 amino acids. The J segment lost 5 bases and the V segment lost 0 bases, leaving 6 bases of the junction unmatched. Germline CDR1 is SGHNT and CDR2 is YYREEE (reference sequence). The CDR3: CASSLESGGWDEQYF. As DNA, the CDR3 is TGTGCCAGCAGCTTGGAAAGCGGGGGGTGGGACGAGCAGTACTTC.

The chain joins TRBV6-5 to TRBJ1-2, with TRBD1 matching 10 bases. The CDR3 extends over 16 amino acids. V dropped 2 bases and J dropped 4; count of bases not matched to a gene: 7. Germline loops: CDR1 MNHEY, CDR2 SVGAGI. This CDR3 is CASSYDRGPRGYGYTF. CDR3 DNA: TGTGCCAGCAGTTACGACAGGGGGCCGAGGGGCTATGGCTACACCTTC.

The chain uses TRBV7-9 and TRBJ1-1; D ambiguous. V shed 2 bases and J shed 2 bases, with 3 bases lying between them. The CDR3 runs to 12 residues. Germline V CDR1 and CDR2: SEHNR, FQNEAQ (reference sequence). As DNA, the CDR3 is TGTGCCAGCAGCTTATACAACACTGAAGCTTTCTTT. It yields the protein CASSLYNTEAFF.

The chain recombines TRBV27 with TRBJ2-7; 7 nucleotides line up with TRBD1. V lost 5 bases to trimming and J lost 0 bases; unmatched junction nucleotides: 7. From germline, CDR1 is MNHEY and CDR2 SMNVEV (reference sequence). CDR3 size: 15 residues. This chain's CDR3 is CASSPEGASSYEQYF. The CDR3 DNA is TGTGCCAGCAGTCCCGAGGGGGCCTCCTCCTACGAGCAGTACTTC.

The genes are TRBV6-5 and TRBJ1-6; a weak D match, TRBD1 (6 bases). The CDR3 runs 16 residues. V was clipped by 4 bases and J by 6 bases, with 16 bases between them. CDR1 MNHEY and CDR2 SVGAGI come from the germline V gene. This CDR3 reads CASSSPQGIVNSPLHF. CDR3 DNA: TGTGCCAGCAGTTCACCCCAGGGGATCGTTAATTCACCCCTCCACTTT.

The chain carries TRBV19 and TRBJ1-2; TRBD1 agrees at 7 bases. Germline V gene sequence: CDR1 LNHDA, CDR2 SQIVND (reference sequence). The CDR3 sequence is 14 residues long. J lost 7 bases, V lost 6 bases, and 11 bases had no gene match. The CDR3 reads CASRTPQGRGGYTF. The CDR3 DNA reads TGTGCCAGTAGAACCCCACAGGGGAGAGGTGGCTACACCTTC. The full variable domain, rest sourced from reference TRBV19 and TRBJ1-2, is DGGITQSPKYLFRKEGQNVTLSCEQNLNHDAMYWYRQDPGQGLRLIYYSQIVNDFQKGDIAEGYSVSREKKESFPLTVTSAQKNPTAFYLCASRTPQGRGGYTFGSGTRLTVV.

The rearrangement links TRBV6-5 to TRBJ1-6; D possibly corresponds to TRBD1 (5 bases). The CDR3 totals 14 residues. In germline, CDR1 is MNHEY, CDR2 SVGAGI. Between the trimmed V and J ends, which lost 6 bases and 7 bases, there was a span of 13 bases. CDR3 bases: TGTGCCAGCAGGCCTTCGGGGGGGAATTCACCCCTCCACTTT. It yields the protein CASRPSGGNSPLHF.

CDR3 nucleotide sequence: TGTGCCAGCAGTTTAGGGAGCCCCTACGAGCAGTACTTC. Its protein is CASSLGSPYEQYF. The chain joins TRBV27 to TRBJ2-7; TRBD2 is a possible D gene (5 bases). Germline V gene lookup returns CDR1 MNHEY and CDR2 SMNVEV (reference sequence). V shed 2 bases and J shed 2 bases, with 7 bases lying between them. The CDR3 has 13 amino acids.

J is TRBJ1-5 and V is TRBV12-2; the DNA was not used to check the table's D call, TRBD1. TRBV12-2 is reported as a pseudogene. The CDR3 consists of 17 residues. The DNA of the CDR3 is TGTGCAAGTCGCTCCCCAACAGGGTCAAGGGATAATCAGCCCCAGCATTTT. Amino acids: CASRSPTGSRDNQPQHF.

The chain uses TRBV7-9 and TRBJ1-1, with 7 bases identical to TRBD1. The CDR3 is 13 residues long. The V gene end was trimmed by 5 bases and the J gene end by 7 bases; junction bases not matched to a gene: 7. Germline loops: CDR1 SEHNR, CDR2 FQNEAQ (reference sequence). In nucleotides, the CDR3 is TGTGCCAGCAGCGGGGACAGTGCTCATGAAGCTTTCTTT. It translates to CASSGDSAHEAFF.

The CDR3 protein is CASSLVQSYEQYF. The CDR3 nucleotides read TGTGCCAGCAGCTTAGTGCAGTCCTACGAGCAGTACTTC. V is TRBV7-8 and J is TRBJ2-7; D gene unclear. V was shortened by 1 base and J by 1 base, with 5 bases between the two germline ends. Germline V gene data show CDR1 as SGHVS and CDR2 as FQNEAQ. CDR3 length: 13 amino acids.

The chain links TRBV5-4 to TRBJ1-2; tentative D call: TRBD1 (6 bases). Germline values: CDR1 SGHNT, CDR2 YYREEE (reference sequence). V was shortened by 4 bases and J by 1 base, with 17 bases between the two germline ends. The CDR3 is 16 residues long. This CDR3 is CASSPTGRGHNYGYTF. CDR3 DNA: TGTGCCAGCAGCCCCACCGGCAGGGGACATAACTATGGCTACACCTTC.

The chain combines TRBV11-2 with TRBJ1-2, with D possibly TRBD1 on 5 matching bases. CDR3 length equals 16 residues. V was clipped by 4 bases and J by 0 bases, with 15 bases between them. Germline V lookup: CDR1 SGHAT, CDR2 FQNNGV. As DNA, the CDR3 is TGTGCCAGCAGCTCCTCTTCGGGGACCGCTAACTATGGCTACACCTTC. As protein: CASSSSSGTANYGYTF.

The chain joins TRBV10-1 to TRBJ2-1; 9 nucleotides agree with TRBD2. The CDR3 covers 15 residues. Per the germline V gene, CDR1 is WNHNN and CDR2 is SYGVQD (reference sequence). V was clipped by 0 bases and J by 7 bases; unmatched bases: 4. In DNA, the CDR3 is TGCGCCAGCAGTGAGTCGACTAGCGGAGGGAATGAGCAGTTCTTC. Amino acids: CASSESTSGGNEQFF.